A single sample is the source of the 30 T cell receptor beta chains below, sequenced in a study of T cells in Graves' hyperthyroidism and ophthalmopathy. The investigators amplified TCR beta CDR3 regions from RNA transcripts. With the HTBI primer set, the TCR CDR3 went through a first round of RT-PCR. TCRdb independently ran MiXCR on the multiplex PCR reads; one entry per CDR3 protein. This sample has 250,000 to 300,000 distinct CDR3 sequences, with around 19% found just once. Input material: blood. Receptors were obtained from a man aged 50 to 60 with Graves' ophthalmopathy.

The chain links TRBV5-8 to TRBJ2-7; D tentatively fits TRBD1 or TRBD2 (5 bases each). The CDR3 totals 14 residues. Germline CDR1 reads SGHTS; CDR2 reads YDEGEE. The V end lost 2 bases, the J end lost 2 bases, and 11 bases lay between the germline ends. Here the CDR3 DNA reads TGTGCCAGCAGCTTTGGGGGAAATGCCTACGAGCAGTACTTC. Protein: CASSFGGNAYEQYF.

This clonotype was found a few times. CDR3 amino acids: CAIRGDGARSGPLYTF. In DNA, the CDR3 is TGTGCCATCAGGGGGGACGGCGCGCGAAGCGGACCCCTATACACCTTC. The V gene is TRBV10-3, the J gene TRBJ1-2, with a tentative D call TRBD1 (5 bases). Deletions cut 6 bases from V and 11 bases from J, with 28 bases between. The CDR3 sequence is 16 residues long. Germline-derived CDR1 and CDR2 are ENHRY and SYGVKD.

This clonotype has a handful of counts. The V gene is TRBV6-1, the J gene TRBJ2-5, with D unresolved. Germline V gene lookup returns CDR1 MNHNS and CDR2 SASEGT. The CDR3 covers 14 residues. V gave up 6 bases and J gave up 1 base, with 12 bases separating them. In nucleotides, the CDR3 is TGTGCCAGCAGCCAGTTAGGGCTCCAAGAGACCCAGTACTTC. Its protein product is CASSQLGLQETQYF.

This rearrangement joins TRBV3-1 to TRBJ2-7; TRBD2 aligns across 10 bases. CDR1 and CDR2 from the germline V gene are LGHDT and YNNKEL (reference sequence). The CDR3 covers 15 residues. Trimming removed 4 bases from V and 7 bases from J; junction bases left unmatched: 10. The CDR3 spells CASSPVAGGAVEQYF. The CDR3 nucleotides read TGTGCCAGCAGCCCAGTAGCGGGAGGTGCGGTTGAGCAGTACTTC.

The chain has TRBV19 and TRBJ2-1; D possibly uses TRBD1 or TRBD2 (5 bases each). The V end lost 7 bases, the J end lost 7 bases, and 20 bases lay between the germline ends. The germline gives CDR1 LNHDA, CDR2 SQIVND (reference sequence). The CDR3 is made up of 15 amino acids. CDR3 region: CASTSTGPKLNEQFF. CDR3 sequence (DNA): TGTGCCAGTACCTCCACGGGACCCAAACTAAATGAGCAGTTCTTC. Drawing the rest from reference TRBV19 and TRBJ2-1, the complete variable domain is DGGITQSPKYLFRKEGQNVTLSCEQNLNHDAMYWYRQDPGQGLRLIYYSQIVNDFQKGDIAEGYSVSREKKESFPLTVTSAQKNPTAFYLCASTSTGPKLNEQFFGPGTRLTVL.

Points on this clonotype: A read error may explain this, as a much larger clone is one base away. V is TRBV12-3 or TRBV12-4 and J is TRBJ1-2, with D hard to call. The CDR3 runs 14 residues. Trimming shortened V by 0 bases and J by 3 bases, and 8 bases separated the two germline ends. CDR3 bases: TGTGCCAGCAGTTTAGCGCTGGGAGACTATGGCTACACCTTC. It encodes CASSLALGDYGYTF.

In DNA form, the CDR3 reads TGTGCCACCCAGACTAGCGGGATCCAAGAGACCCAGTACTTC. Translating gives CATQTSGIQETQYF. The V gene is TRBV24-1, the J gene TRBJ2-5; TRBD2 matches 11 bases. Germline assignment: CDR1 KGHDR and CDR2 SFDVKD. The CDR3 covers 14 residues. The ends lost 9 bases at V and 1 base at J; junction bases unmatched: 3.

The gene calls are TRBV5-1 and TRBJ2-7; 7 bases map to TRBD1. Germline-derived CDR1 and CDR2 are SGHRS and YFSETQ. Unmatched junction bases numbered 9, after V lost 9 bases and J lost 6 bases. The CDR3 length is 12 residues. The CDR3 is CATSMTGREQYF. DNA for the CDR3: TGCGCCACTTCGATGACAGGGCGCGAGCAGTACTTC.

This clonotype was counted a few times. This sequence joins TRBV15 and TRBJ2-7; maybe TRBD2 (6 bases). Trimming stripped 4 bases from V and 2 bases from J, with 15 bases between. Looked up from germline, CDR1 is LNHNV and CDR2 is YYDKDF (reference sequence). CDR3 length: 15 amino acids. CDR3 in amino acids: CATSMELAPTYEQYF. CDR3 bases: TGTGCCACCAGCATGGAGCTAGCGCCGACCTACGAGCAGTACTTC.

The chain combines TRBV2 with TRBJ2-7; D uncertain. Trimming pared 5 bases from V and 0 bases from J, leaving 5 bases between. This CDR3 is 12 amino acids long. The germline CDR1 and CDR2 sequences are SNHLY and FYNNEI. The DNA for the CDR3 is TGTGCCAGCAGTCCTCGCTCCTACGAGCAGTACTTC. Translating gives CASSPRSYEQYF.

This clonotype came up many times. The chain is built from TRBV20-1 and TRBJ2-3; TRBD2 matches 8 bases. The CDR3 spans 14 residues. The V and J ends lost 3 bases and 1 base, in that order; junction bases with no gene match: 3. Germline CDR1 DFQATT, CDR2 SNEGSKA (reference sequence). This CDR3 is CSARGLVGTDTQYF. The CDR3 coding sequence is TGCAGTGCTAGGGGACTAGTGGGCACAGATACGCAGTATTTT.

This chain joins TRBV20-1 and TRBJ2-3; possible D gene TRBD1, 5 bases. The length of the CDR3 is 17 residues. Trimming removed 0 bases at V and 0 bases at J, with 16 bases between. Germline V gene data show CDR1 as DFQATT and CDR2 as SNEGSKA (reference sequence). CDR3 region: CSARDSRQFLSTDTQYF. CDR3 coding DNA: TGCAGTGCTAGAGATTCGCGACAGTTCTTGAGCACAGATACGCAGTATTTT.

This clonotype was seen at least ten times. The chain joins TRBV20-1 to TRBJ1-1, with D possibly TRBD1 on 5 matching bases. Germline V gene lookup returns CDR1 DFQATT and CDR2 SNEGSKA (reference sequence). This CDR3 is built from 17 residues. V lost 3 bases, J lost 5 bases, and 25 bases lay in between. The CDR3 DNA reads TGCAGTGCTAGCCCGGGGCGGGGATTACTAGGAGGGACTGAAGCTTTCTTT. This codes for CSASPGRGLLGGTEAFF.

This clonotype has ten or more counts. The CDR3 reads CASSQTTGEKETQYF. In nucleotides, the CDR3 is TGTGCCAGCAGCCAAACGACAGGGGAAAAGGAGACCCAGTACTTC. The V call is TRBV7-8, the J call TRBJ2-5; 8 positions agree with TRBD1. Trimming cost V 5 bases and J 5 bases; bases outside gene matches: 10. CDR1 and CDR2 (germline): SGHVS, FQNEAQ. The CDR3 extends over 15 amino acids.

This clonotype was recorded many times. The chain links TRBV20-1 to TRBJ2-3; 8 bases align to TRBD2. CDR1 and CDR2 (germline): DFQATT, SNEGSKA (reference sequence). Trimming cost V 3 bases and J 4 bases; bases outside gene matches: 6. CDR3 length: 14 residues. Here the CDR3 DNA reads TGCAGTGCTAGTCGTAGCGGGAAGGCAGATACGCAGTATTTT. It codes for CSASRSGKADTQYF.

This rearrangement joins TRBV15 to TRBJ1-4; the D is unclear. V gave up 0 bases and J gave up 3 bases, with 17 bases separating them. The germline V gene encodes CDR1 LNHNV and CDR2 YYDKDF (reference sequence). The CDR3 runs to 18 residues. This CDR3 is CATSRDYLFGVANEKLFF. The CDR3 coding sequence is TGTGCCACCAGCAGAGACTACCTTTTTGGGGTCGCTAATGAAAAACTGTTTTTT.

In this sample, this clonotype turned up many times. V usage is TRBV20-1 and J usage is TRBJ2-7, with D unclear. V was shortened by 3 bases and J by 2 bases, with 5 bases between the two germline ends. The CDR3 contains 11 residues. Germline loops: CDR1 DFQATT, CDR2 SNEGSKA (reference sequence). CDR3 in DNA: TGCAGTGCTAGTGACGCCTACGAGCAGTACTTC. It yields the protein CSASDAYEQYF.

This chain uses TRBV7-9 with TRBJ1-4; D gene ambiguous. CDR3 length equals 11 residues. Per germline, CDR1 SEHNR and CDR2 FQNEAQ (reference sequence). V lost 1 base, J lost 13 bases, and 7 bases lay in between. CDR3 region: CASSLESRLFF. CDR3 in DNA: TGTGCCAGCAGCTTAGAATCCAGACTGTTTTTT.

The rearrangement joins TRBV3-1 to TRBJ1-1; no firm D call. Per the germline V gene, CDR1 is LGHDT and CDR2 is YNNKEL (reference sequence). The CDR3 contains 16 residues. Trimming stripped 2 bases from V and 6 bases from J, with 19 bases between. CDR3 loop: CASSQSASSDPPEAFF. As DNA, the CDR3 is TGTGCCAGCAGCCAATCGGCCTCCTCAGATCCGCCTGAAGCTTTCTTT.

The chain uses TRBV12-3 or TRBV12-4 and TRBJ2-6, with D perhaps TRBD1 (8 bases). The CDR3 runs to 16 residues. V was cut by 7 bases and J by 0 bases, with 13 bases left in between. The CDR3 region has the DNA TGTGCCAGCACAAACAGGGGGGGCTCTGGGGCCAACGTCCTGACTTTC. This encodes CASTNRGGSGANVLTF.

This CDR3 reads CSMRVPGRGQETQYF. The CDR3 DNA reads as TGCAGCATGAGGGTTCCGGGACGGGGGCAAGAGACCCAGTACTTC. V usage is TRBV29-1 and J usage is TRBJ2-5; TRBD2 might be the D (6 bases). Germline CDR1 and CDR2: SQVTM and ANQGSEA. Trimming left V 8 bases short and J 2 bases short, with 21 bases between. CDR3 length: 15 residues.

This clonotype was observed many times. The genes are TRBV6-1 and TRBJ1-1; TRBD1 matches at 7 bases. V shed 5 bases, J shed 0 bases, and the junction held 15 bases outside the gene matches. The CDR3 covers 18 residues. The V gene's germline CDR1 is MNHNS and CDR2 SASEGT. For the CDR3, the DNA is TGTGCCAGCAGTCCCTTTTTAAGGGGGCGTTCAATGAACACTGAAGCTTTCTTT. The encoded protein is CASSPFLRGRSMNTEAFF.

This clonotype was observed a handful of times. A clone one base away is much larger, so this may be a read error. The rearrangement uses TRBV11-2 and TRBJ1-4; no clear D. Germline CDR1 SGHAT, CDR2 FQNNGV. The CDR3 extends over 16 amino acids. The CDR3 DNA sequence: TGTACCAGCAGCTTAGGGATCGGCCGGAAGAATGAAAAACTGTTTTTT. Protein sequence: CTSSLGIGRKNEKLFF.

This clonotype was picked up many times. The V call is TRBV30, the J call TRBJ1-1; D is perhaps TRBD1 (5 bases). Germline CDR1 reads GTSNPN; CDR2 reads SVGIG (reference sequence). Trimming took off 0 bases at V and 3 bases at J, with 17 bases between the two ends. This CDR3 comprises 16 residues. The CDR3 DNA follows: TGTGCCTGGAGTGTACTAGGGGACGGAATAGACACTGAAGCTTTCTTT. Its translation is CAWSVLGDGIDTEAFF.

This clonotype was counted many times. The J gene is TRBJ2-5, the V gene TRBV2; D is ambiguous. The germline V gene encodes CDR1 SNHLY and CDR2 FYNNEI. This CDR3 is built from 13 residues. Trimming left V 10 bases short and J 3 bases short, with 15 bases between. The CDR3 protein is CAIRTDPKETQYF. Written as DNA, the CDR3 is TGTGCCATTCGGACGGATCCTAAAGAGACCCAGTACTTC.

This chain links TRBV5-1 with TRBJ1-2, with 9 bases lining up with TRBD1. The J segment lost 4 bases and the V segment lost 3 bases, leaving 4 bases of the junction unmatched. The CDR3 runs 14 residues. Germline CDR1 and CDR2: SGHRS and YFSETQ. CDR3 region: CASSSLTGGYGYTF. The DNA for the CDR3 is TGCGCCAGCAGCTCGCTGACAGGGGGCTATGGCTACACCTTC.

This clonotype was seen at least ten times. The rearrangement uses TRBV5-6 and TRBJ2-7, with 13 bases lining up with TRBD2. Unmatched junction bases numbered 10, after V lost 3 bases and J lost 7 bases. This CDR3 contains 16 residues. Germline CDR1 SGHDT, CDR2 YYEEEE. In DNA form, the CDR3 reads TGTGCCAGCAGCTATCGGACTAGCGGGAGAAAGAGAGAGCAGTACTTC. This encodes CASSYRTSGRKREQYF.

This clonotype has a count of ten or more. The chain is built from TRBV7-3 and TRBJ2-7; tentatively, D is TRBD1 (5 bases). Germline loops: CDR1 SGHTA, CDR2 FQGTGA. Between the trimmed V and J ends, which lost 1 base and 2 bases, there was a span of 12 bases. The length of the CDR3 is 15 residues. CDR3 sequence (DNA): TGTGCCAGCAGCTTAAGGGCAGGGTCCACCTACGAGCAGTACTTC. This sequence encodes CASSLRAGSTYEQYF.

Comments on this clonotype: This sequence may be a read error, since a much larger clone differs from it by one base. Lacking the conserved final phenylalanine or tryptophan, this CDR3 likely reflects a read error. This rearrangement joins TRBV4-1 to TRBJ2-7; D may match TRBD1 or TRBD2 (5 bases each). CDR1 and CDR2 from the germline V gene are MGHRA and YSYEKL. This CDR3 has 15 amino acids. V was pared by 4 bases and J by 6 bases, with 19 bases between. For the CDR3, the DNA is TGCGCCAGCAGCCCCGGGGACCGGGAACACGGCGAGCAGTACCTC. Translating it yields CASSPGDREHGEQYL.

This clonotype was counted only a few times. The chain uses TRBV27 and TRBJ2-3; D might be TRBD2 (6 bases). Deletions cut 3 bases from V and 6 bases from J, with 13 bases between. The CDR3 length is 14 residues. CDR1 is MNHEY and CDR2 is SMNVEV in the germline V gene (reference sequence). The DNA of the CDR3 is TGTGCCAGCAGTTTTGCGGGGCCCCGGGATACGCAGTATTTT. This gives the protein CASSFAGPRDTQYF.